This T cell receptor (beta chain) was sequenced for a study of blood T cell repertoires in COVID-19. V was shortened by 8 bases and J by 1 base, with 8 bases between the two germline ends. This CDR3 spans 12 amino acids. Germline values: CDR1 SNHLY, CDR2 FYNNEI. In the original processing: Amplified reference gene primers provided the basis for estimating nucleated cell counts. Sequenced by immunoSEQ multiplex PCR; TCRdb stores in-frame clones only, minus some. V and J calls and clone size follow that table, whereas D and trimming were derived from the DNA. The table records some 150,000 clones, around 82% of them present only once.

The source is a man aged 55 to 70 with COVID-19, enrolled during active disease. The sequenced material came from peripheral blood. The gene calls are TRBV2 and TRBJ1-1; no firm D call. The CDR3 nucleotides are TGTGCCAGCGATGGCCGGAACACTGAAGCTTTCTTT. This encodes CASDGRNTEAFF.